The clone carrying this TCR beta chain was recorded once. Trimming cost V 3 bases and J 4 bases; bases outside gene matches: 5. This CDR3 region has 14 residues. CDR1 DFQATT and CDR2 SNEGSKA come from the germline V gene (reference sequence). The sample belongs to a study of blood T cell repertoires in COVID-19. The method was immunoSEQ multiplex PCR; TCRdb's version includes in-frame clones alone and lacks a portion of them. The repertoire has about 300,000 clones, just over 85% of them found once; the top ten carry less than 11%. This chain connects TRBV20-1 to TRBJ2-3; TRBD2 agrees at 9 bases. The TCR originated in a young woman who had recovered from COVID-19. Sequences were obtained from PBMCs or T cells enriched from blood (not recorded which). The CDR3 region has the DNA TGCAGTGCTAGTAGCGGGGGAACGGCAGATACGCAGTATTTT. Translating gives CSASSGGTADTQYF.